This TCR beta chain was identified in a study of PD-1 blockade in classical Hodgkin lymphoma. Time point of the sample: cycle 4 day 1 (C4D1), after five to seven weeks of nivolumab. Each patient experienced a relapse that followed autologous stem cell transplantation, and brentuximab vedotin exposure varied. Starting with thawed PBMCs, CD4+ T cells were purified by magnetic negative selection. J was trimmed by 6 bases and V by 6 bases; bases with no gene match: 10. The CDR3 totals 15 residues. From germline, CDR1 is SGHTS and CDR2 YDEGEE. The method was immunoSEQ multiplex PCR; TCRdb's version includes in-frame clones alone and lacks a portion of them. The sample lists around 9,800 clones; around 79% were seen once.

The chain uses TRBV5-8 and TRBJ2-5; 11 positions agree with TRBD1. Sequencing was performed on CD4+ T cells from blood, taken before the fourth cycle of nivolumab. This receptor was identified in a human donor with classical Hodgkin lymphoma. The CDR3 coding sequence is TGTGCCAGCAACCAGGACAGGGGGCGCGAGAAGACCCAGTACTTC. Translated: CASNQDRGREKTQYF.